This T cell receptor (beta chain) was found in a study of blood T cell repertoires in COVID-19. Trimming at V came to 2 bases and at J to 3 bases, leaving 5 bases not matched to a gene. Germline CDR1 and CDR2: MNHNY and SVGAGI (reference sequence). The CDR3 sequence is 15 residues long. Some clones are missing from TCRdb's copy, which holds only in-frame ones; the method was immunoSEQ multiplex PCR. The table has 150,000 to 200,000 clones, about 93% seen once. Only a few counts were recorded for this clone. V and J are TRBV6-6 and TRBJ2-7, with 9 bases that match TRBD2. This receptor was taken from a man aged 45-60 years with acute or convalescent COVID-19. Sequenced material: peripheral blood. The CDR3 DNA follows: TGTGCCAGCAGTTACCGACTAGCGGAGAACTACGAGCAGTACTTC. Translating it yields CASSYRLAENYEQYF.